The 25 T cell receptor beta chains below come from one sample, sequenced in a study of CD8+CD57+ T cells in acquired aplastic anemia. Profiles of TCR beta VDJ and CDR3 were generated from a genomic DNA template. In TCRdb, the reads were re-called with MiXCR into one record per CDR3 protein. The table includes about 190,000 distinct CDR3 sequences, just under 50% detected once. Individuals selected for sequencing had exhibited CD8+CD57+ cell expansion on flow cytometry. Sequenced: sorted CD4+, CD8+, or CD8+CD57+ T cells (not recorded which) from PBMCs. These receptors came from a human donor with aplastic anemia.

The chain joins TRBV10-2 to TRBJ1-2; D not certain. This CDR3 has 11 amino acids. The germline gives CDR1 WSHSY, CDR2 SAAADI. V dropped 7 bases and J dropped 8 bases, with 11 bases sitting between them. The CDR3 DNA is TGCGCCAGCATGGGAGGGTGGGGCTACACCTTC. Its protein product is CASMGGWGYTF.

The count of this clonotype is one. The chain links TRBV10-3 to TRBJ1-4; no reliable D call. CDR1 and CDR2 (germline): ENHRY, SYGVKD. CDR3 length equals 16 residues. V was shortened by 0 bases and J by 6 bases, with 14 bases between the two germline ends. The CDR3 sequence: CAISESPGHGDEKLFF. The CDR3 nucleotides are TGTGCCATCAGTGAGTCGCCGGGTCACGGGGATGAAAAACTGTTTTTT.

This rearrangement joins TRBV20-1 to TRBJ2-5; TRBD2 aligns across 10 bases. The J call is doubtful: the DNA matches TRBJ2-1 better. This CDR3 is built from 16 residues. CDR1 DFQATT and CDR2 SNEGSKA come from the germline V gene (reference sequence). CDR3 protein: CSAKGLARVSYNEQFF. CDR3 DNA: TGCAGTGCTAAGGGACTAGCGAGAGTCTCCTACAATGAGCAGTTCTTC.

There are many counts of this clonotype. CDR3 nucleotide sequence: TGTGCCACCAGCGGAATAGCGGGAGGTCTTCCCTACAATGAGCAGTTCTTC. Encoded protein: CATSGIAGGLPYNEQFF. The chain has TRBV15 and TRBJ2-1; 10 nucleotides match TRBD2. Per germline, CDR1 LNHNV and CDR2 YYDKDF (reference sequence). The CDR3 covers 17 residues. V gave up 5 bases and J gave up 2 bases; unmatched junction bases: 9.

In regard to this clonotype: Possible read error: a much larger clone is one base away. V gene TRBV7-2 combines with J gene TRBJ1-2, with a weak D call TRBD1 (5 bases). The CDR3 totals 15 residues. Germline V lookup: CDR1 SGHTA, CDR2 FQGNSA. The CDR3 region is CVSSFGPGTNYGYTF. The DNA for the CDR3 is TGTGTCAGCAGCTTTGGGCCGGGGACCAACTATGGCTACACCTTC.

There are many counts of this clonotype. This chain joins TRBV7-3 and TRBJ1-2, with a weak D call TRBD1 (5 bases). The germline V gene has CDR1 SGHTA and CDR2 FQGTGA. CDR3 length: 16 residues. Trimming cost V 0 bases and J 8 bases, with 19 bases left between them. The CDR3 sequence is CASSLTLGMDGGGYTF. CDR3 DNA: TGTGCCAGCAGCTTAACTCTGGGTATGGACGGGGGAGGCTACACCTTC.

The V and J genes are TRBV24-1 and TRBJ2-1; 12 bases line up with TRBD1. The J segment lost 8 bases and the V segment lost 9 bases, leaving 4 bases of the junction unmatched. This CDR3 spans 13 amino acids. Per germline, CDR1 KGHDR and CDR2 SFDVKD. This CDR3 is CATGGQGAHEQFF. CDR3 in DNA: TGTGCCACCGGGGGACAGGGGGCGCATGAGCAGTTCTTC.

The chain recombines TRBV15 with TRBJ2-5, with D possibly TRBD2 on 6 matching bases. With 1 base removed from V and 5 bases from J, the gap between germline ends came to 11 bases. The CDR3 totals 14 residues. Per the germline V gene, CDR1 is LNHNV and CDR2 is YYDKDF (reference sequence). In DNA form, the CDR3 reads TGTGCCACCAGCAGAGTGGGGGGAAGGGAGACCCAGTACTTC. This gives the protein CATSRVGGRETQYF.

On this clonotype itself: This may be a read error, as it is one base from a much larger clone. The gene calls are TRBV6-5 and TRBJ1-1; D not resolved. This CDR3 has 14 amino acids. Trimming removed 2 bases at V and 1 base at J, with 8 bases between. Per the germline V gene, CDR1 is MNHEY and CDR2 is SVGAGI. The CDR3 sequence is CASSYNARNTEAFF. The CDR3 DNA reads TGTGCCAGCAGTTACAACGCGCGGAACACTGAAGCTTTCTTT.

This chain joins TRBV12-3 or TRBV12-4 and TRBJ2-7; TRBD1 matches at 7 bases. Unmatched junction bases numbered 0, after V lost 5 bases and J lost 5 bases. This CDR3 has 11 residues. The CDR3, as DNA: TGTGCCAGCAGTGACAGGGACGAGCAGTACTTC. It encodes CASSDRDEQYF.

This sequence joins TRBV5-1 and TRBJ2-7; D is unresolved. The CDR3 consists of 14 residues. From germline, CDR1 is SGHRS and CDR2 YFSETQ. Trimming took off 0 bases at V and 2 bases at J, with 9 bases between the two ends. The CDR3 coding sequence is TGCGCCAGCAGCTTGGGGTCAGGAGCCTACGAGCAGTACTTC. This codes for CASSLGSGAYEQYF.

V gene TRBV5-1 combines with J gene TRBJ1-2; TRBD1 matches 7 bases. With 0 bases clipped from V and 6 bases from J, the junction kept 8 bases outside the gene matches. CDR1 is SGHRS and CDR2 is YFSETQ in the germline V gene. The CDR3 extends over 15 amino acids. In DNA, the CDR3 is TGCGCCAGCAGCTTGGCCGGCAGGGGGGACGATGGCTACACCTTC. As protein: CASSLAGRGDDGYTF.

This clonotype has just a few counts. The chain carries TRBV18 and TRBJ2-7, with D perhaps matching TRBD1 or TRBD2 (5 bases each). V lost 5 bases to trimming and J lost 4 bases, with 15 bases between them. CDR1 is KGHSH, CDR2 LQKENI, per germline. The CDR3 spans 14 residues. The CDR3 DNA sequence: TGTGCCAGCTCAGTCGGGGACCTGGGGTACGAGCAGTACTTC. Amino acids: CASSVGDLGYEQYF.

This clonotype was found many times. A read error may account for a junction end that differs from germline. The CDR3 region has the DNA TGTGCCAGCAGCTTAGACGGAAGGGAGCGGAACGCCGGGGAGCTGTTTTTT. Translation: CASSLDGRERNAGELFF. The V gene is TRBV11-2, the J gene TRBJ2-2; D is perhaps TRBD2 (5 bases). The germline CDR1 and CDR2 sequences are SGHAT and FQNNGV. This CDR3 has 17 amino acids.

This clonotype has just a few counts. The chain couples TRBV11-2 to TRBJ2-6; D is undetermined. The germline V gene encodes CDR1 SGHAT and CDR2 FQNNGV. With 6 bases removed from V and 0 bases from J, the gap between germline ends came to 12 bases. This CDR3 spans 16 amino acids. Written as DNA, the CDR3 is TGTGCCAGCAGTTCATCTGCCACCTCTGGGGCCAACGTCCTGACTTTC. Its translation is CASSSSATSGANVLTF.

This clonotype appeared many times. This chain uses TRBV20-1 with TRBJ2-5, with TRBD1 matching over 8 bases. Germline values: CDR1 DFQATT, CDR2 SNEGSKA (reference sequence). Germline trimming cut 3 bases from V and 5 bases from J; bases unmatched to any gene: 5. The CDR3 runs 13 residues. CDR3 nucleotide sequence: TGCAGTGCTAGCCGGACAGGGCGGGAGACCCAGTACTTC. Protein: CSASRTGRETQYF.

The sample holds many counts of this clonotype. The V gene is TRBV29-1, the J gene TRBJ1-1; the match to TRBD1 covers 7 bases. V dropped 7 bases and J dropped 4; count of bases not matched to a gene: 6. The CDR3 sequence is 12 residues long. Germline-derived CDR1 and CDR2 are SQVTM and ANQGSEA. The chain's CDR3 is CSAQTGTTEAFF. DNA for the CDR3: TGCAGCGCCCAGACAGGGACCACTGAAGCTTTCTTT.

Details on this clonotype: Just one base apart from a much larger clone, this may be a read error. The chain is built from TRBV7-3 and TRBJ1-1; D uncertain. Germline loops: CDR1 SGHTA, CDR2 FQGTGA. The CDR3 covers 19 residues. V was pared by 2 bases and J by 1 base, with 23 bases between. The CDR3 reads CASSLRSERAPKENTEAFF. CDR3 coding DNA: TGTGCCAGCAGCTTACGTTCTGAGAGAGCGCCGAAGGAGAACACTGAAGCTTTCTTT.

This clonotype turned up a few times. V usage is TRBV2 and J usage is TRBJ2-7; D gene unclear. The germline V gene encodes CDR1 SNHLY and CDR2 FYNNEI. V lost 6 bases to trimming and J lost 6 bases, with 9 bases between them. There are 11 residues in the CDR3. CDR3 DNA: TGTGCCAGCAGGGGCGACTCCGAGCAGTACTTC. It translates to CASRGDSEQYF.

This clonotype was detected ten times or more. V is TRBV4-1 and J is TRBJ1-2, with a weak D call TRBD1 (5 bases). V lost 0 bases and J lost 1, with 21 bases in between. CDR1 MGHRA and CDR2 YSYEKL come from the germline V gene. The CDR3 is 19 residues long. CDR3 residues: CASSQDWVRAFQGNYGYTF. CDR3 sequence (DNA): TGCGCCAGCAGCCAAGATTGGGTCAGGGCTTTCCAGGGTAACTATGGCTACACCTTC.

The genes are TRBV6-1 and TRBJ2-1; tentative D call: TRBD2 (7 bases). V lost 6 bases to trimming and J lost 1 base, with 13 bases between them. The length of the CDR3 is 15 residues. Germline CDR1 MNHNS, CDR2 SASEGT. CDR3 sequence (DNA): TGTGCCAGCAGCAAGGGGGGGGATTCCTACAATGAGCAGTTCTTC. Residues: CASSKGGDSYNEQFF.

As concerns this clonotype: This sequence may be a read error, since a much larger clone differs from it by one base. Likely a read error: the CDR3 ends without its conserved phenylalanine or tryptophan. The rearrangement links TRBV5-1 to TRBJ2-5; the D call may be TRBD1 or TRBD2 (5 bases each). Trimming removed 5 bases from V and 0 bases from J, with 17 bases in between. Per germline, CDR1 SGHRS and CDR2 YFSETQ. The CDR3 spans 16 residues. Here the CDR3 reads CASSLGTELDQETQYS. As DNA, the CDR3 is TGCGCCAGCAGTCTAGGGACGGAACTGGACCAAGAGACCCAGTACTCC.

This chain joins TRBV6-5 and TRBJ2-3, with D unclear. The CDR3 runs 12 residues. V lost 3 bases, J lost 6 bases, and 7 bases lay in between. Looked up from germline, CDR1 is MNHEY and CDR2 is SVGAGI. For the CDR3, the DNA is TGTGCCAGCAGTTATATAGGGGATACGCAGTATTTT. Its protein is CASSYIGDTQYF.

This chain joins TRBV20-1 and TRBJ1-5; a possible D gene is TRBD1 (5 bases). V dropped 5 bases and J dropped 1 base, with 9 bases sitting between them. CDR1 is DFQATT, CDR2 SNEGSKA, per germline (reference sequence). CDR3 length: 13 residues. Written as DNA, the CDR3 is TGCAGTGCTGGGAGGGACAGCAATCAGCCCCAGCATTTT. Protein product: CSAGRDSNQPQHF.

Ten or more counts support this clonotype. V is TRBV14 and J is TRBJ2-7, with 13 bases that match TRBD2. The CDR3 extends over 15 amino acids. Per germline, CDR1 SGHDN and CDR2 FVKESK. The J segment lost 7 bases and the V segment lost 3 bases, leaving 6 bases of the junction unmatched. The chain's CDR3 is CASSQGLAGQGEQYF. DNA for the CDR3: TGTGCCAGCAGCCAGGGACTAGCGGGACAAGGGGAGCAGTACTTC.